This T cell receptor beta chain emerged from a study of cytomegalovirus exposure and HLA in healthy donors. Looking at the study overall: Early released data had approximately 86 million unique TCRs, all coming from HLA-typed donors.

13 Jbeta primers and 60 Vbeta primers were used for the PCR. Clones were read by immunoSEQ multiplex PCR, and TCRdb kept only the in-frame ones, dropping some. This table holds 140,000 to 150,000 clones, approximately 73% found once. The CDR3 has 15 residues. Trimming took 5 bases from V and 2 from J; bases not matched to a gene: 9. CDR1 and CDR2 (germline): MNHEY, SVGAGI. Notes on the study in general: Analyses of presence and absence presupposed an approximately uniform sequencing depth across donors. In a later analysis, HLA-C alleles had the fewest associated TCRs, DRB1 alleles the most.

Nominal health characterized the donors when sampled, though unrecorded immune exposures were likely. In its sample, this clone was seen a few times. The antigen remains undetermined. Sequenced sample: PBMCs. The receptor's source is a woman between 18 and 29 years old in good health and CMV-seronegative. The rearrangement uses TRBV6-5 and TRBJ2-7; the match to TRBD1 covers 7 bases. The CDR3 region has the DNA TGTGCCAGCAGTCGGACAGGAAGAGGGACCTACGAGCAGTACTTC. It is translated as CASSRTGRGTYEQYF.